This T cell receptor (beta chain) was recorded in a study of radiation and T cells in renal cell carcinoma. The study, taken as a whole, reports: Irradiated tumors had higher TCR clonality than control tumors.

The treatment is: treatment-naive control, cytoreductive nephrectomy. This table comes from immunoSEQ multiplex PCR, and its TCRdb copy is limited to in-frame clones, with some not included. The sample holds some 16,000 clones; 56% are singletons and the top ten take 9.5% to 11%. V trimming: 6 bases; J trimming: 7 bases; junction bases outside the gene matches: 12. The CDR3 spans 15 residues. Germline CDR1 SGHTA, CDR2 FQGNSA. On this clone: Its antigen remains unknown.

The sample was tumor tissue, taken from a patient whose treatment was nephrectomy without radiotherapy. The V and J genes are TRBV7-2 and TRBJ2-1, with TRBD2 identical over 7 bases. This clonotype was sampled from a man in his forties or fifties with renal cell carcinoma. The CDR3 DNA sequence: TGTGCCAGCAGGCCCTCTCGGGGGGAGAGGAATGAGCAGTTCTTC. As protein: CASRPSRGERNEQFF.